Each of the 10 T cell receptor beta chains below was sequenced from the same sample in a study of shared clonotypes between healthy human individuals. Clones were read by immunoSEQ multiplex PCR, and TCRdb kept only the in-frame ones, dropping some. The sample lists 190,000 or so clones, about 93% seen once, with 0.067% in the top ten. The specimen was naive CD4+ T cells sorted from blood. Documented subset: CD45RA+ positively selected. The receptors derive from a young woman in good health.

The chain combines TRBV28 with TRBJ2-7; tentative D call: TRBD2 (6 bases). This CDR3 spans 13 amino acids. The V gene's germline CDR1 is MDHEN and CDR2 SYDVKM. V was pared by 7 bases and J by 1 base, with 11 bases between. This CDR3 is CASTPGTSYEQYF. The CDR3 DNA reads as TGTGCCAGCACCCCCGGGACTTCCTACGAGCAGTACTTC.

The J gene is TRBJ2-1, the V gene TRBV7-6, with D unclear. V was trimmed by 1 base and J by 4 bases, leaving 5 bases between them. Per germline, CDR1 SGHVS and CDR2 FNYEAQ. The CDR3 contains 13 residues. CDR3 bases: TGTGCCAGCAGCTTAGTCCATTACAATGAGCAGTTCTTC. This encodes CASSLVHYNEQFF.

J is TRBJ2-5 and V is TRBV29-1, with a tentative D call TRBD1 (5 bases). Germline lookup yields CDR1 SQVTM and CDR2 ANQGSEA. V lost 5 bases and J lost 2, with 18 bases in between. The CDR3 loop spans 15 amino acids. Here the CDR3 DNA reads TGCAGCGTTAGGGGCGACGAGGTGTCACAAGAGACCCAGTACTTC. Residues: CSVRGDEVSQETQYF. The full variable domain, rest sourced from reference TRBV29-1 and TRBJ2-5, is SAVISQKPSRDICQRGTSLTIQCQVDSQVTMMFWYRQQPGQSLTLIATANQGSEATYESGFVIDKFPISRPNLTFSTLTVSNMSPEDSSIYLCSVRGDEVSQETQYFGPGTRLLVL.

The rearrangement joins TRBV27 to TRBJ2-5, with D perhaps being TRBD1 or TRBD2 (5 bases each). The J call may be mistaken, given a closer DNA end match to TRBJ2-7. Germline V gene sequence: CDR1 MNHEY, CDR2 SMNVEV (reference sequence). The CDR3 loop spans 15 amino acids. The DNA of the CDR3 is TGTGCCAGCAGTCGAGGGGCGCCCTACTCCTACGAGCAGTACTTC. Protein product: CASSRGAPYSYEQYF.

The V and J genes are TRBV5-5 and TRBJ2-2; TRBD2 matches at 11 bases. This CDR3 has 16 amino acids. Germline-derived CDR1 and CDR2 are SGHKS and YYEKEE (reference sequence). V shed 4 bases, J shed 6 bases, and the junction held 8 bases outside the gene matches. This CDR3 is CASSGLLAGVAGELFF. The CDR3, as DNA: TGTGCCAGCAGCGGACTACTAGCGGGAGTAGCCGGGGAGCTGTTTTTT. Filled out from reference TRBV5-5 and TRBJ2-2, the complete variable domain reads DAGVTQSPTHLIKTRGQQVTLRCSPISGHKSVSWYQQVLGQGPQFIFQYYEKEERGRGNFPDRFSARQFPNYSSELNVNALLLGDSALYLCASSGLLAGVAGELFFGEGSRLTVL.

V gene TRBV19 combines with J gene TRBJ2-1, with 11 bases lining up with TRBD2. Germline V gene lookup returns CDR1 LNHDA and CDR2 SQIVND (reference sequence). The CDR3 length is 16 residues. V lost 2 bases and J lost 1; bases outside the gene matches: 1. In DNA form, the CDR3 reads TGTGCCAGTAGTATATTAGCGGGGGGGTCCTACAATGAGCAGTTCTTC. This translates into CASSILAGGSYNEQFF.

The V call is TRBV5-4, the J call TRBJ2-5; D tentatively fits TRBD1 or TRBD2 (5 bases each). V lost 1 base and J 2 bases, leaving 12 bases between the germline ends. CDR3 size: 15 residues. Germline V gene lookup returns CDR1 SGHNT and CDR2 YYREEE (reference sequence). In DNA form, the CDR3 reads TGTGCCAGCAGCTTGACCGGGACCGAACAAGAGACCCAGTACTTC. Translated: CASSLTGTEQETQYF. Full variable domain (remainder filled in from reference TRBV5-4 and TRBJ2-5): ETGVTQSPTHLIKTRGQQVTLRCSSQSGHNTVSWYQQALGQGPQFIFQYYREEENGRGNFPPRFSGLQFPNYSSELNVNALELDDSALYLCASSLTGTEQETQYFGPGTRLLVL.

The rearrangement links TRBV6-5 to TRBJ2-3, with D perhaps TRBD2 (5 bases). Germline V gene data show CDR1 as MNHEY and CDR2 as SVGAGI. The CDR3 consists of 13 residues. Trimming took 10 bases from V and 0 from J, leaving 11 bases between them. CDR3: CAIRDRSTDTQYF. In DNA form, the CDR3 reads TGTGCCATCCGGGATCGTAGCACAGATACGCAGTATTTT.

The chain carries TRBV6-5 and TRBJ1-2, with D possibly TRBD1 on 5 matching bases. The CDR3 contains 15 residues. Trimming took off 0 bases at V and 3 bases at J, with 11 bases between the two ends. Germline lookup yields CDR1 MNHEY and CDR2 SVGAGI. As DNA, the CDR3 is TGTGCCAGCAGTTACTCAGGCAGGGCCCACTATGGCTACACCTTC. It translates to CASSYSGRAHYGYTF.

V gene TRBV7-8 combines with J gene TRBJ2-7; 9 nucleotides align to TRBD1. CDR3 length: 14 residues. Losses at the gene ends were 5 bases for V and 3 bases for J; bases not matched to a gene: 5. CDR1 SGHVS and CDR2 FQNEAQ come from the germline V gene. The CDR3 DNA reads TGTGCCAGCAGCCGCCGGGACAGGGTCTACGAGCAGTACTTC. Residues: CASSRRDRVYEQYF.